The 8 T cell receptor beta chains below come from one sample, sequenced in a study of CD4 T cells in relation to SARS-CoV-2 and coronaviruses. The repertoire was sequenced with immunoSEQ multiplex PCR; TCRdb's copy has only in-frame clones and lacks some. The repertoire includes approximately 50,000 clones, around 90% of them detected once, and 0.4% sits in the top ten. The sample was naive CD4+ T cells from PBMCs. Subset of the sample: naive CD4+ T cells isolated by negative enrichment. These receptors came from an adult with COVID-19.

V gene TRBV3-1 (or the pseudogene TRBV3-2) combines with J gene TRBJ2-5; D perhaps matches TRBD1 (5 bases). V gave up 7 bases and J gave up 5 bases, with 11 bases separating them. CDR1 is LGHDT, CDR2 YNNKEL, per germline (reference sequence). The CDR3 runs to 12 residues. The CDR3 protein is CASTRGRETQYF. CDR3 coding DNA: TGTGCCAGCACTAGGGGTCGGGAGACCCAGTACTTC.

CDR3 sequence reads: CASSFLDGQPQHF. As DNA, the CDR3 is TGTGCCAGCAGCTTCTTGGACGGTCAGCCCCAGCATTTT. The V call is TRBV7-2, the J call TRBJ1-5; no clear D. Trimming stripped 3 bases from V and 6 bases from J, with 9 bases between. The length of the CDR3 is 13 residues. Germline V CDR1 and CDR2: SGHTA, FQGNSA.

As DNA, the CDR3 is TGTGCCATCAGTGAGTTCAATGAGCAGTTCTTC. It is translated as CAISEFNEQFF. V gene TRBV10-3 combines with J gene TRBJ2-1; D gene uncertain. This CDR3 spans 11 amino acids. V dropped 1 base and J dropped 6 bases, with 1 base sitting between them. Germline V gene lookup returns CDR1 ENHRY and CDR2 SYGVKD.

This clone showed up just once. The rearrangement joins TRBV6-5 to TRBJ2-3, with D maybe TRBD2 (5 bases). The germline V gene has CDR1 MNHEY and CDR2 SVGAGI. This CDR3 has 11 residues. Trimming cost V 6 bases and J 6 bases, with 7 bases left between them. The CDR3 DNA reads TGTGCCAGCAGAACGGGGGATACGCAGTATTTT. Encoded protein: CASRTGDTQYF.

The DNA for the CDR3 is TGTGCCAGTAGTATAAACAGGGGAGGCAAAAACATTCAGTACTTC. Translating gives CASSINRGGKNIQYF. V gene TRBV19 combines with J gene TRBJ2-4, with D possibly being TRBD1 (7 bases). V was clipped by 2 bases and J by 3 bases, with 11 bases between them. The CDR3 is 15 residues long. Germline CDR1 LNHDA, CDR2 SQIVND (reference sequence).

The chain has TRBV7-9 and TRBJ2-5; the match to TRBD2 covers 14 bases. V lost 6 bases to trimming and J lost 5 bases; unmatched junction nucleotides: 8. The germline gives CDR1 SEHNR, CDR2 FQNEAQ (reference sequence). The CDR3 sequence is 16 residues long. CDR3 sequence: CASSQGLAGGGETQYF. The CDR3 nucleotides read TGTGCCAGCAGTCAAGGACTAGCGGGAGGAGGGGAGACCCAGTACTTC.

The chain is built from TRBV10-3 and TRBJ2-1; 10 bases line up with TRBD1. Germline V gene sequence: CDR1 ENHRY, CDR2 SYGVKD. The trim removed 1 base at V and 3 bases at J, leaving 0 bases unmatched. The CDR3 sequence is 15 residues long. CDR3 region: CAISEWDRGYNEQFF. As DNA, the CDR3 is TGTGCCATCAGTGAGTGGGACAGGGGCTACAATGAGCAGTTCTTC.

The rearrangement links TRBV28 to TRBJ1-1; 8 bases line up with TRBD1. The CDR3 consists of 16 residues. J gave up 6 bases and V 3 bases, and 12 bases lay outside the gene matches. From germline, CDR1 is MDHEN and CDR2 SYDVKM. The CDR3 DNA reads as TGTGCCAGCAGTTTGATCCGACAGGGGTATTTTTCTGAAGCTTTCTTT. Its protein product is CASSLIRQGYFSEAFF. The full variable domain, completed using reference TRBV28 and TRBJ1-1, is DVKVTQSSRYLVKRTGEKVFLECVQDMDHENMFWYRQDPGLGLRLIYFSYDVKMKEKGDIPEGYSVSREKKERFSLILESASTNQTSMYLCASSLIRQGYFSEAFFGQGTRLTVV.